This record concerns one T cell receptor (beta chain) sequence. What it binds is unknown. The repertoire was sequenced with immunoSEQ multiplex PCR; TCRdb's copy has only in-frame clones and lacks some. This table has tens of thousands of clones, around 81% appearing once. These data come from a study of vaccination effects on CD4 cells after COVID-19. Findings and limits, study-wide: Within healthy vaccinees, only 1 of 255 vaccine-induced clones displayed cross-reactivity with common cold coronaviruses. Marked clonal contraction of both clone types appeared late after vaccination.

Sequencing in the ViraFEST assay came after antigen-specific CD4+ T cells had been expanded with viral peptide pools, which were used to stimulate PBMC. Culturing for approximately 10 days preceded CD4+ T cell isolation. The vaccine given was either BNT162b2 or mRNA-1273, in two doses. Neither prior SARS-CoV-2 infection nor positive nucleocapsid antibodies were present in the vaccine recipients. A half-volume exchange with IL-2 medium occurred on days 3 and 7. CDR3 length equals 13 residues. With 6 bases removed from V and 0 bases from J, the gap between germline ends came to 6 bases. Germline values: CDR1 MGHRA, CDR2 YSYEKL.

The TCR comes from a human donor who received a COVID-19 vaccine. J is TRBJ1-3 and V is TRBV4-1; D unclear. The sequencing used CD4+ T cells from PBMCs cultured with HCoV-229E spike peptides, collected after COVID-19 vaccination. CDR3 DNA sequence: TGCGCCAGCAGTACGGCCTCTGGAAACACCATATATTTT. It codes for CASSTASGNTIYF.